This TCR beta chain was retrieved from a study of T cell changes during pregnancy in multiple sclerosis (dated by TCRdb to the late 2010s). Background for the entire study: Changes in the T cell repertoire over the course of pregnancy were examined in this study in women with multiple sclerosis.

Library generation was performed with the immunoSEQ multiplex PCR assay. This is the immuneACCESS table as TCRdb keeps it, with only in-frame sequences that have V and J called. A part of the clones is gone; compared with another copy, unresolved V genes explain less than half, and the rest is unexplained. A total of under 25,000 clones appear in this sample, 70% to 90% of them only once. The ten most abundant clones make up roughly 7.2% of the sample. This clone was seen more than once but under ten times. Its antigen is currently not known. The sample holds no much larger clone one base away, and base qualities are not on file. The CDR3 runs 14 amino acids, cysteine and phenylalanine included. Only CDR3 DNA remains: 42 bases, in frame from the first base. The junction shows trimming of 3 bases on V and 7 bases on J, and the gene matches do not reach 6 bases of it. Looking up the germline V gene (reference sequence) yields CDR1 MNHEY and CDR2 SMNVEV.

The V and J segments used are TRBV27 and TRBJ2-7; a stretch of 10 junction bases matches TRBD1. The receptor was derived from a female donor with multiple sclerosis, enrolled in a pregnancy study. This sample comprised CD8+ T cells from peripheral blood mononuclear cells, obtained before pregnancy. This receptor carries the CDR3 CASSFGTGEWEQYF. The nucleotides read TGTGCCAGCAGTTTCGGGACAGGGGAGTGGGAGCAGTACTTC.